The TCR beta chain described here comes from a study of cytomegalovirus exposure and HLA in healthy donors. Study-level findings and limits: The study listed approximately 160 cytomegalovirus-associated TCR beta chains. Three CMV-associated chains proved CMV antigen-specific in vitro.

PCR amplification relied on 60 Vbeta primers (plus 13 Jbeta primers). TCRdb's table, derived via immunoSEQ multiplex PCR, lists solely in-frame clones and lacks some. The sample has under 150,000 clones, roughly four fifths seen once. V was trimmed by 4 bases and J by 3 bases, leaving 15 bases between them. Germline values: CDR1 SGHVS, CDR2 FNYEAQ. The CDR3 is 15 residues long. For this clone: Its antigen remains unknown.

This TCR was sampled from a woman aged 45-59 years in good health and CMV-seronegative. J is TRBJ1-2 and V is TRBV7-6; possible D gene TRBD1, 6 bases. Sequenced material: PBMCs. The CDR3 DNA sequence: TGTGCCAGCAGCTCCTCGACAGGTTCATACTATGGCTACACCTTC. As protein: CASSSSTGSYYGYTF.